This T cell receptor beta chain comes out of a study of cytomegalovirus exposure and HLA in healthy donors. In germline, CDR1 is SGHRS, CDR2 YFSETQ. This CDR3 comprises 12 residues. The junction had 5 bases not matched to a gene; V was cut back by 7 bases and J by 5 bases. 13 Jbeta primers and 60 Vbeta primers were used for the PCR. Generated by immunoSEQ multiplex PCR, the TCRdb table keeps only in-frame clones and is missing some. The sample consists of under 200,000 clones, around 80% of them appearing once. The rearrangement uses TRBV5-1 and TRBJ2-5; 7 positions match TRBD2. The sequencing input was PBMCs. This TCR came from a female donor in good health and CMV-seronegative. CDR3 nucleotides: TGCGCCAGCGGGAGGGGATTGGAGACCCAGTACTTC. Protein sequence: CASGRGLETQYF.